This is a list of T cell receptor beta chains from one sample in a study of T cell responses to AZD1222 COVID-19 vaccine. Generated by immunoSEQ multiplex PCR, the TCRdb table keeps only in-frame clones and is missing some. The table shows 130,000 to 150,000 clones, with around 88% occurring only once. Sequences were derived from peripheral blood, sampled on day 0 of AZD1222 vaccination. Receptors were obtained from an adult in good health. Each CDR3 is given with its conserved first and last residue. D genes are given only for firm matches. Expanded clones are given a class, and other clones once, few, many or no size at all.

V gene: TRBV2; clone size: NA; D gene: NA; J gene: TRBJ2-1; CDR3 protein: CASSETPYQGQGEQFF; CDR3 DNA: TGTGCCAGCAGTGAGACCCCATATCAGGGGCAGGGTGAGCAGTTCTTC
V gene: TRBV27; clone size: NA; D gene: NA; J gene: TRBJ2-6; CDR3 protein: CASSFGFSGANVLTF; CDR3 DNA: TGTGCCAGCAGTTTTGGTTTCTCTGGGGCCAACGTCCTGACTTTC
V gene: TRBV24-1; clone size: NA; D gene: NA; J gene: TRBJ2-1; CDR3 protein: CATSDFRSDEQFF; CDR3 DNA: TGTGCCACCAGTGATTTCCGCAGTGATGAGCAGTTCTTC
V gene: TRBV19; clone size: NA; D gene: NA; J gene: TRBJ2-1; CDR3 protein: CASSVGQSSYNEQFF; CDR3 DNA: TGTGCCAGTTCTGTAGGACAGAGCTCCTACAATGAGCAGTTCTTC
V gene: TRBV7-6; clone size: once; D gene: NA; J gene: TRBJ1-4; CDR3 protein: CASSFAPGLNEKLFF; CDR3 DNA: TGTGCCAGCAGCTTCGCCCCGGGACTTAATGAAAAACTGTTTTTT
V gene: TRBV27; clone size: NA; D gene: NA; J gene: TRBJ1-1; CDR3 protein: CASSSQVRNTEAFF; CDR3 DNA: TGTGCCAGCAGTTCTCAAGTAAGGAACACTGAAGCTTTCTTT
V gene: TRBV5-1; clone size: few; D gene: NA; J gene: TRBJ2-7; CDR3 protein: CASSLVGAHEQYF; CDR3 DNA: TGCGCCAGCAGCTTGGTTGGGGCCCACGAGCAGTACTTC
V gene: TRBV18; clone size: NA; D gene: NA; J gene: TRBJ2-7; CDR3 protein: CASSPGYSYEQYF; CDR3 DNA: TGTGCCAGCTCACCGGGCTATAGCTACGAGCAGTACTTC
V gene: TRBV11-2; clone size: NA; D gene: NA; J gene: TRBJ1-2; CDR3 protein: CASSFWGDTNYGYTF; CDR3 DNA: TGTGCCAGCAGCTTCTGGGGGGATACTAACTATGGCTACACCTTC
V gene: TRBV21-1; clone size: NA; D gene: NA; J gene: TRBJ1-1; CDR3 protein: CASSKENRQQLNTEAFF; CDR3 DNA: TGTGCCAGCAGCAAAGAGAATCGCCAACAGCTGAACACTGAAGCTTTCTTT
V gene: TRBV28; clone size: NA; D gene: NA; J gene: TRBJ1-2; CDR3 protein: CASSPPGGNYGYTF; CDR3 DNA: TGTGCCAGCAGTCCCCCGGGAGGTAACTATGGCTACACCTTC
V gene: TRBV2; clone size: NA; D gene: NA; J gene: TRBJ1-1; CDR3 protein: CASEPEGYTEAFF; CDR3 DNA: TGTGCCAGCGAGCCTGAGGGTTACACTGAAGCTTTCTTT
V gene: TRBV29-1; clone size: NA; D gene: TRBD1; J gene: TRBJ2-4; CDR3 protein: CSVGTGARDIQYF; CDR3 DNA: TGCAGCGTCGGGACAGGGGCGAGAGACATTCAGTACTTC
V gene: TRBV2; clone size: NA; D gene: NA; J gene: TRBJ2-5; CDR3 protein: CASTSVETQYF; CDR3 DNA: TGTGCCAGCACGAGTGTGGAGACCCAGTACTTC
V gene: TRBV5-1; clone size: few; D gene: TRBD1; J gene: TRBJ1-1; CDR3 protein: CASSFDRGPVAFF; CDR3 DNA: TGCGCCAGCAGCTTCGATAGGGGGCCGGTAGCTTTCTTT
V gene: TRBV29-1; clone size: NA; D gene: NA; J gene: TRBJ1-2; CDR3 protein: CSVQGLYGYTF; CDR3 DNA: TGCAGCGTACAGGGACTATATGGCTACACCTTC
V gene: TRBV7-2; clone size: NA; D gene: TRBD1; J gene: TRBJ2-7; CDR3 protein: CASSLNRGVNEQYF; CDR3 DNA: TGTGCCAGCAGCTTAAACAGGGGGGTCAATGAGCAGTACTTC
V gene: TRBV19; clone size: NA; D gene: TRBD1; J gene: TRBJ1-5; CDR3 protein: CASSPKDRGNQPQHF; CDR3 DNA: TGTGCCAGTAGTCCTAAGGACAGGGGCAATCAGCCCCAGCATTTT
V gene: TRBV3-1/TRBV3-2; clone size: NA; D gene: TRBD1; J gene: TRBJ1-1; CDR3 protein: CASSQEQGTAFF; CDR3 DNA: TGTGCCAGCAGCCAAGAACAGGGGACGGCTTTCTTT
V gene: TRBV11-2; clone size: NA; D gene: NA; J gene: TRBJ1-6; CDR3 protein: CASSFVGNSPLHF; CDR3 DNA: TGTGCCAGCAGCTTCGTGGGAAATTCACCCCTCCACTTT
V gene: TRBV14; clone size: NA; D gene: NA; J gene: TRBJ1-1; CDR3 protein: CASSRRGRPGGTEAFF; CDR3 DNA: TGTGCCAGCAGCCGAAGGGGGAGACCAGGAGGAACTGAAGCTTTCTTT
V gene: TRBV7-9; clone size: NA; D gene: NA; J gene: TRBJ1-5; CDR3 protein: CASSGDGTRQPQHF; CDR3 DNA: TGTGCCAGCAGCGGCGACGGCACCCGACAGCCCCAGCATTTT
V gene: TRBV4-2; clone size: NA; D gene: TRBD1; J gene: TRBJ1-1; CDR3 protein: CASSREGAGLGAEAFF; CDR3 DNA: TGTGCCAGCTCTCGGGAGGGGGCAGGGTTGGGCGCTGAAGCTTTCTTT
V gene: TRBV7-7; clone size: NA; D gene: TRBD2; J gene: TRBJ2-1; CDR3 protein: CASSSLAGGGYEQFF; CDR3 DNA: TGTGCCAGCAGCTCCCTAGCGGGGGGCGGCTATGAGCAGTTCTTC
V gene: TRBV4-1; clone size: NA; D gene: NA; J gene: TRBJ1-6; CDR3 protein: CASSQEAFHSSPLHF; CDR3 DNA: TGCGCCAGCAGCCAAGAGGCCTTTCATAGTTCACCCCTCCACTTT
V gene: TRBV29-1; clone size: NA; D gene: TRBD1; J gene: TRBJ1-2; CDR3 protein: CSLQTGGNYGYTF; CDR3 DNA: TGCAGCCTCCAGACAGGGGGCAACTATGGCTACACCTTC
V gene: TRBV5-1; clone size: NA; D gene: NA; J gene: TRBJ1-2; CDR3 protein: CASSLRLNTADYGYTF; CDR3 DNA: TGCGCCAGCTCCCTTAGGCTTAATACAGCTGACTATGGCTACACCTTC
V gene: TRBV18; clone size: NA; D gene: NA; J gene: TRBJ1-1; CDR3 protein: CASSRTRETEAFF; CDR3 DNA: TGTGCCAGCTCTCGAACTCGGGAAACTGAAGCTTTCTTT
V gene: TRBV6-2/TRBV6-3; clone size: once; D gene: TRBD1; J gene: TRBJ1-5; CDR3 protein: CASSSGTGIYSNQPQHF; CDR3 DNA: TGTGCCAGCAGTTCAGGGACAGGAATTTATAGCAATCAGCCCCAGCATTTT
V gene: TRBV6-6; clone size: NA; D gene: TRBD1; J gene: TRBJ2-7; CDR3 protein: CASSFGQGRTYEQYF; CDR3 DNA: TGTGCCAGCAGTTTTGGACAGGGGCGTACCTACGAGCAGTACTTC
V gene: TRBV11-3; clone size: NA; D gene: TRBD2; J gene: TRBJ2-1; CDR3 protein: CASSSGLAAYNEQFF; CDR3 DNA: TGTGCCAGCAGCTCGGGACTAGCGGCCTACAATGAGCAGTTCTTC
V gene: TRBV15; clone size: NA; D gene: NA; J gene: TRBJ2-3; CDR3 protein: CATSPGAAGATDTQYF; CDR3 DNA: TGTGCCACCAGCCCCGGGGCGGCGGGGGCCACAGATACGCAGTATTTT
V gene: TRBV5-5; clone size: NA; D gene: NA; J gene: TRBJ1-1; CDR3 protein: CASSLGGFEAFF; CDR3 DNA: TGTGCCAGCAGCTTGGGTGGGTTTGAAGCTTTCTTT
V gene: TRBV4-1; clone size: NA; D gene: TRBD2; J gene: TRBJ2-2; CDR3 protein: CASSQDVQLGLSTGELFF; CDR3 DNA: TGCGCCAGCAGCCAAGATGTTCAGCTGGGACTATCCACCGGGGAGCTGTTTTTT
V gene: TRBV4-3; clone size: few; D gene: TRBD1; J gene: TRBJ1-5; CDR3 protein: CASSQNLRDRGPKGDQPQHF; CDR3 DNA: TGCGCCAGCAGCCAGAACTTAAGGGACAGGGGGCCCAAGGGAGATCAGCCCCAGCATTTT
V gene: TRBV10-3; clone size: NA; D gene: NA; J gene: TRBJ2-2; CDR3 protein: CAIKRSTTDTGELFF; CDR3 DNA: TGTGCCATCAAGAGAAGCACGACGGACACCGGGGAGCTGTTTTTT
V gene: TRBV3-1/TRBV3-2; clone size: NA; D gene: NA; J gene: TRBJ1-3; CDR3 protein: CASSQGQGNTIYF; CDR3 DNA: TGTGCCAGCAGCCAAGGGCAGGGAAACACCATATATTTT
V gene: TRBV18; clone size: NA; D gene: NA; J gene: TRBJ1-2; CDR3 protein: CASSPDYGYTF; CDR3 DNA: TGTGCCAGCTCACCAGACTATGGCTACACCTTC
V gene: TRBV2; clone size: NA; D gene: NA; J gene: TRBJ1-5; CDR3 protein: CASRGGQAQAQHF; CDR3 DNA: TGTGCCAGCAGGGGGGGCCAAGCCCAGGCCCAGCATTTT
V gene: TRBV6-4; clone size: few; D gene: NA; J gene: TRBJ1-1; CDR3 protein: CASSVSAANTEAFF; CDR3 DNA: TGTGCCAGCAGTGTCAGCGCAGCAAACACTGAAGCTTTCTTT
V gene: TRBV7-6; clone size: NA; D gene: TRBD1; J gene: TRBJ2-2; CDR3 protein: CASSPRTGGPGELFF; CDR3 DNA: TGTGCCAGCAGCCCCAGGACAGGGGGCCCCGGGGAGCTGTTTTTT
V gene: TRBV6-5; clone size: few; D gene: NA; J gene: TRBJ1-2; CDR3 protein: CASSSSENRVRTF; CDR3 DNA: TGTGCCAGCAGTAGTAGCGAAAACAGGGTTCGGACCTTC
V gene: TRBV13; clone size: NA; D gene: TRBD1; J gene: TRBJ2-7; CDR3 protein: CASSFDRGSYEQYF; CDR3 DNA: TGTGCCAGCAGCTTTGACAGGGGGTCCTACGAGCAGTACTTC
V gene: TRBV27; clone size: NA; D gene: NA; J gene: TRBJ2-2; CDR3 protein: CASRGPRDTGELFF; CDR3 DNA: TGTGCCAGCAGGGGTCCTAGGGACACCGGGGAGCTGTTTTTT